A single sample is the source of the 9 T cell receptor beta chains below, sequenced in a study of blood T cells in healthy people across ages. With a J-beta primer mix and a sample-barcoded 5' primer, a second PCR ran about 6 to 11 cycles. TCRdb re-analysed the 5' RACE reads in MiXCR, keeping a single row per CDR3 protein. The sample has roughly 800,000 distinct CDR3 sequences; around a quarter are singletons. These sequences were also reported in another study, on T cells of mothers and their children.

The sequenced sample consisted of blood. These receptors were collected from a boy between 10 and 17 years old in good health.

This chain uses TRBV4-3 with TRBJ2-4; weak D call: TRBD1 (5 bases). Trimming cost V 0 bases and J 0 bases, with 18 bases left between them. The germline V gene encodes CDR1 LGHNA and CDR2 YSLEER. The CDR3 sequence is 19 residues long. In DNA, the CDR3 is TGCGCCAGCAGCCAAGACAGGGTTCACGTAACTCTAGCCAAAAACATTCAGTACTTC. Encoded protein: CASSQDRVHVTLAKNIQYF.

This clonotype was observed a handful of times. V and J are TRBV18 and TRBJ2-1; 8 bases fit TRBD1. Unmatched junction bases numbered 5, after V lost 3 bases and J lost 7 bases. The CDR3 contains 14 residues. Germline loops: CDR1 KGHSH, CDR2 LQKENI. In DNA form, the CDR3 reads TGTGCCAGCTCACCGGGACAGGTGGTAAATGAGCAGTTCTTC. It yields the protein CASSPGQVVNEQFF.

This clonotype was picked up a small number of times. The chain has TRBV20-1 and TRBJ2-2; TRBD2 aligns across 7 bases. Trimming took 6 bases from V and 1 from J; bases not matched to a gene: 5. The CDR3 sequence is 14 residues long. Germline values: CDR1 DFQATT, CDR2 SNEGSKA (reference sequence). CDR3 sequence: CSALAGENTGELFF. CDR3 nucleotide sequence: TGCAGTGCCTTAGCGGGCGAGAACACCGGGGAGCTGTTTTTT.

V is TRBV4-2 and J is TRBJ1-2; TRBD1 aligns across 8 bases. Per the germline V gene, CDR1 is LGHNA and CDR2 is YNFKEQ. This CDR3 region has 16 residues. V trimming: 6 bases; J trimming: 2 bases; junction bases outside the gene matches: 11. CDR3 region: CASRARDRIANYGYTF. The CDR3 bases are TGTGCCAGCAGAGCCCGGGACAGGATCGCCAACTATGGCTACACCTTC.

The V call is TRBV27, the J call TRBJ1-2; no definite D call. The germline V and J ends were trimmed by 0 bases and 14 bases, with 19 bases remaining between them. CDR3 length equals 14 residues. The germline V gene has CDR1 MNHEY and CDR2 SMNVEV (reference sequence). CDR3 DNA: TGTGCCAGCAGTTTATCGGTTAAGGGCAGCTCCCCTACCTTC. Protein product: CASSLSVKGSSPTF.

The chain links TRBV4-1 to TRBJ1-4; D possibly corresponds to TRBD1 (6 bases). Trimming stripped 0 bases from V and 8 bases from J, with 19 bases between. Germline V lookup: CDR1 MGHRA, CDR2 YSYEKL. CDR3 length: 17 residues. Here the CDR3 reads CASSQEVQGVWREKLFF. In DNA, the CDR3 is TGCGCCAGCAGCCAAGAAGTACAGGGTGTCTGGCGGGAAAAACTGTTTTTT.

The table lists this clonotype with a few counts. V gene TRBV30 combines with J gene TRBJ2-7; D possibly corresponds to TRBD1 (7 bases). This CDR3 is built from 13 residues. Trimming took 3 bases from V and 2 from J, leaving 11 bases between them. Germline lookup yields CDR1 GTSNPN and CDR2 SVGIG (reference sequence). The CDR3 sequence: CAWSRGDAYEQYF. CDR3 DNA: TGTGCCTGGAGCAGGGGGGATGCCTACGAGCAGTACTTC.

The CDR3 DNA reads as TGTGCCAGTAGTGTGCCCCGGGACAATGGGGGCACAGATACGCAGTATTTT. This codes for CASSVPRDNGGTDTQYF. The V gene is TRBV19, the J gene TRBJ2-3, with D perhaps TRBD1 (6 bases). Germline assignment: CDR1 LNHDA and CDR2 SQIVND (reference sequence). Trimming took off 5 bases at V and 1 base at J, with 19 bases between the two ends. This CDR3 has 17 residues.

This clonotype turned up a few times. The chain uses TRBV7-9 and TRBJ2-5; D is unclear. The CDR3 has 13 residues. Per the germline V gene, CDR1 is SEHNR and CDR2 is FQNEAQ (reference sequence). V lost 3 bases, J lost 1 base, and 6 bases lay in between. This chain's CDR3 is CASSFQIQETQYF. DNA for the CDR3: TGTGCCAGCAGCTTCCAGATCCAAGAGACCCAGTACTTC. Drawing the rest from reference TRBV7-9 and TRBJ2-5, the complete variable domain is DTGVSQNPRHKITKRGQNVTFRCDPISEHNRLYWYRQTLGQGPEFLTYFQNEAQLEKSRLLSDRFSAERPKGSFSTLEIQRTEQGDSAMYLCASSFQIQETQYFGPGTRLLVL.